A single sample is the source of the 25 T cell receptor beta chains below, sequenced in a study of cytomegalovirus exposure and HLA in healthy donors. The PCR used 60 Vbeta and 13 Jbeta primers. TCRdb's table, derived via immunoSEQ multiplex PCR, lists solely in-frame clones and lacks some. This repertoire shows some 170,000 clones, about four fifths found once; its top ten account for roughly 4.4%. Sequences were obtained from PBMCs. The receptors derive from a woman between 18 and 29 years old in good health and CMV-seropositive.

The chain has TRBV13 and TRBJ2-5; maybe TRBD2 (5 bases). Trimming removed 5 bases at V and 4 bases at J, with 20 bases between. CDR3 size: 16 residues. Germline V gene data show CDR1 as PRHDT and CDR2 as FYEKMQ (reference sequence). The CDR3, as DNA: TGTGCCAGCAGCGACGACCCCACTAGTTCTGTAGAGACCCAGTACTTC. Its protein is CASSDDPTSSVETQYF. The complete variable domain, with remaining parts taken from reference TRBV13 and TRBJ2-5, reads AAGVIQSPRHLIKEKRETATLKCYPIPRHDTVYWYQQGPGQDPQFLISFYEKMQSDKGSIPDRFSAQQFSDYHSELNMSSLELGDSALYFCASSDDPTSSVETQYFGPGTRLLVL.

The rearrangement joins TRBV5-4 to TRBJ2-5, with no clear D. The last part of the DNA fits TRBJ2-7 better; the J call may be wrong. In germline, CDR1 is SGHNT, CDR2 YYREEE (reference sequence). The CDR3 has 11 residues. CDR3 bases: TGTGCCAGCAGCAACGCGCACGAGCAGTACTTC. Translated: CASSNAHEQYF.

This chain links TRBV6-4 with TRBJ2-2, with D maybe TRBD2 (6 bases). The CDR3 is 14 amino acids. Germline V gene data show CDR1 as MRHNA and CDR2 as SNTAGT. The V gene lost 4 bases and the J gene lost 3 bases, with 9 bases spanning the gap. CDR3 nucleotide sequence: TGTGCCAGCAGTGGGGACTCTGACACCGGGGAGCTGTTTTTT. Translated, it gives CASSGDSDTGELFF.

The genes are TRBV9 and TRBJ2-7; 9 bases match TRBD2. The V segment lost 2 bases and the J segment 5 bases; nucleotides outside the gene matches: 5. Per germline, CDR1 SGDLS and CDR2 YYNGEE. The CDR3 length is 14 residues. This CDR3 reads CASSVAGGLDEQYF. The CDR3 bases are TGTGCCAGCAGCGTGGCGGGGGGGCTTGACGAGCAGTACTTC.

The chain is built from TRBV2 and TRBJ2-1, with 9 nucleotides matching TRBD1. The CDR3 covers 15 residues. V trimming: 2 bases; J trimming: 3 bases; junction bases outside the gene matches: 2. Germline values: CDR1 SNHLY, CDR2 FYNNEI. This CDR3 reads CASSERTGDYNEQFF. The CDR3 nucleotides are TGTGCCAGCAGTGAACGGACAGGGGACTACAATGAGCAGTTCTTC.

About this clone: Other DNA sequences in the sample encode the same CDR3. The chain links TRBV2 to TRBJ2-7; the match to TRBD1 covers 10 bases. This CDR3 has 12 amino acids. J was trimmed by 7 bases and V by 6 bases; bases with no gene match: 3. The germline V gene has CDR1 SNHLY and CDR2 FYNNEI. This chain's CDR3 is CASSDRGREQYF. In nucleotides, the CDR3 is TGTGCCAGCAGCGACAGGGGGCGGGAGCAGTACTTC.

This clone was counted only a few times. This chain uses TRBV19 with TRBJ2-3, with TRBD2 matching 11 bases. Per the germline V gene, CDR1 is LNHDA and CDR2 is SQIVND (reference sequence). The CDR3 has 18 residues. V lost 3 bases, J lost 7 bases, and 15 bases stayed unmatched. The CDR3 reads CASSMVVSSSGGWYTQYF. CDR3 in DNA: TGTGCCAGTAGTATGGTTGTGAGTTCTAGCGGGGGGTGGTATACGCAGTATTTT.

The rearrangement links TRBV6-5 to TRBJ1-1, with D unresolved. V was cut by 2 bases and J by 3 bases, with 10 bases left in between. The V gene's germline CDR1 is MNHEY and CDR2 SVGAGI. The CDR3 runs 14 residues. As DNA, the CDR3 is TGTGCCAGCAGTTACCGCGAGGTGGACACTGAAGCTTTCTTT. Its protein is CASSYREVDTEAFF.

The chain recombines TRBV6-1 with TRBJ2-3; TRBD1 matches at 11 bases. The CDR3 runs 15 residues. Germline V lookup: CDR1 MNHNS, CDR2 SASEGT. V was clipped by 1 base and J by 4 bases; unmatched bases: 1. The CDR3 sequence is CASSEGTGGADTQYF. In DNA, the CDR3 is TGTGCCAGCAGTGAAGGGACAGGGGGCGCAGATACGCAGTATTTT.

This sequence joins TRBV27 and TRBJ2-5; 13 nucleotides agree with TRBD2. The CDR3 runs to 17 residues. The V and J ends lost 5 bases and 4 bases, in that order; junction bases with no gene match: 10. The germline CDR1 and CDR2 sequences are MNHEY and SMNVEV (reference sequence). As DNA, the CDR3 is TGTGCCAGCAGTACCCTCCGGACTAGCGGGGGAGTAGAGACCCAGTACTTC. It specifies CASSTLRTSGGVETQYF.

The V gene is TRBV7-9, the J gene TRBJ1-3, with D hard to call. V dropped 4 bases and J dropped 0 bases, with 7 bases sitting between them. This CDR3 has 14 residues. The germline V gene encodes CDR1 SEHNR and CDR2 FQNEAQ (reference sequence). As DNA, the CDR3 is TGTGCCAGCAGCTCTAGTATCTCTGGAAACACCATATATTTT. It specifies CASSSSISGNTIYF.

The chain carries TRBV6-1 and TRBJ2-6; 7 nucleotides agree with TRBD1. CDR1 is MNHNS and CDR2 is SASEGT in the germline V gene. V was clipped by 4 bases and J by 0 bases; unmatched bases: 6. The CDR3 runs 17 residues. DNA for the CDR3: TGTGCCAGCAGTGTGACAGGGTGGACCTCTGGGGCCAACGTCCTGACTTTC. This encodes CASSVTGWTSGANVLTF.

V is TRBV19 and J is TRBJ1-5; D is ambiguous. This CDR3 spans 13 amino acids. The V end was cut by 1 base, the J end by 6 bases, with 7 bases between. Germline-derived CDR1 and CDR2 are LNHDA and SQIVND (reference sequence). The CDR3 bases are TGTGCCAGTAGTATAGGGAGGATTCAGCCCCAGCATTTT. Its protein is CASSIGRIQPQHF.

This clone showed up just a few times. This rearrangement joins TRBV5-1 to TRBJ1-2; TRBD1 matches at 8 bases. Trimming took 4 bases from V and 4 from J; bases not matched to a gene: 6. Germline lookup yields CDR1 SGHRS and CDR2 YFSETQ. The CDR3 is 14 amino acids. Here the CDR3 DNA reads TGCGCCAGCAGCGAGCGGCAGGGGGCCTATGGCTACACCTTC. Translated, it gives CASSERQGAYGYTF. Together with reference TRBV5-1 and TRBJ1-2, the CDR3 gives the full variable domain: KAGVTQTPRYLIKTRGQQVTLSCSPISGHRSVSWYQQTPGQGLQFLFEYFSETQRNKGNFPGRFSGRQFSNSRSEMNVSTLELGDSALYLCASSERQGAYGYTFGSGTRLTVV.

The CDR3 region is CSDYQPQHF. The CDR3, as DNA: TGCAGTGACTATCAGCCCCAGCATTTT. The chain recombines TRBV20-1 with TRBJ1-5, with D unresolved. With 7 bases removed from V and 5 bases from J, the gap between germline ends came to 3 bases. Germline CDR1 is DFQATT and CDR2 is SNEGSKA (reference sequence). The CDR3 has 9 residues.

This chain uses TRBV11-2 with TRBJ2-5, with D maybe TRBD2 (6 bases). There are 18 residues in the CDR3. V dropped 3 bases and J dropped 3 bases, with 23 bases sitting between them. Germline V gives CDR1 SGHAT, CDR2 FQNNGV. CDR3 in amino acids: CASSLYAGSGGLKETQYF. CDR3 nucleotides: TGTGCCAGCAGCTTGTATGCCGGTAGTGGAGGGTTAAAAGAGACCCAGTACTTC.

As DNA, the CDR3 is TGTGCCAGCAGGCCGGACAGGGGGTCCACAGATACGCAGTATTTT. This codes for CASRPDRGSTDTQYF. The chain has TRBV6-4 and TRBJ2-3, with 10 bases identical to TRBD1. V lost 6 bases, J lost 2 bases, and 5 bases stayed unmatched. CDR1 is MRHNA, CDR2 SNTAGT, per germline. The CDR3 covers 15 residues.

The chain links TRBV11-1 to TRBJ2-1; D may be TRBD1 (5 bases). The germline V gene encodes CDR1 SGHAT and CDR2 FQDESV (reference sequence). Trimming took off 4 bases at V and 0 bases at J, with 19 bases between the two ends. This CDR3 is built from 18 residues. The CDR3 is CASSYLLADTSSYNEQFF. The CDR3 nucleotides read TGTGCCAGCAGCTACCTACTTGCGGACACGAGCTCCTACAATGAGCAGTTCTTC.

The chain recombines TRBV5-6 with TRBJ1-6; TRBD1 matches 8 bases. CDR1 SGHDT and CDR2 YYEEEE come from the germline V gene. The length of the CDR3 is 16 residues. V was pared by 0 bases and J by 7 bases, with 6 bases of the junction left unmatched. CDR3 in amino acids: CASSLVAGGQNSPLHF. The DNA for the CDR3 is TGTGCCAGCAGCTTGGTTGCAGGGGGCCAGAATTCACCCCTCCACTTT.

CDR3 DNA sequence: TGTGCCAGTCTACAGGGAGATGGTGGAAACACCATATATTTT. Translation gives CASLQGDGGNTIYF. The rearrangement uses TRBV5-5 and TRBJ1-3, with D tentatively TRBD1 (6 bases). Looked up from germline, CDR1 is SGHKS and CDR2 is YYEKEE (reference sequence). The CDR3 spans 14 residues. Trimming took off 8 bases at V and 3 bases at J, with 15 bases between the two ends.

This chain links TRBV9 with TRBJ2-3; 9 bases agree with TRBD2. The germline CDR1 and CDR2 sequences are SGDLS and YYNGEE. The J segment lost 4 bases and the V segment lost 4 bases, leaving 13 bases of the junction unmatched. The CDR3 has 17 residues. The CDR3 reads CASSNGRAGGPPDTQYF. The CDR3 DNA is TGTGCCAGCAGCAACGGGCGGGCGGGGGGGCCTCCAGATACGCAGTATTTT.

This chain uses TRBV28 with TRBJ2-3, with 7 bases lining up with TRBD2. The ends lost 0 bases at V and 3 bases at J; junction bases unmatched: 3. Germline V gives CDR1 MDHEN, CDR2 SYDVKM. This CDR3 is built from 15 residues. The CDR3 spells CASSLWSAGTDTQYF. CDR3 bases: TGTGCCAGCAGTTTATGGTCAGCGGGAACAGATACGCAGTATTTT. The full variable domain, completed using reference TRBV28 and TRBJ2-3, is DVKVTQSSRYLVKRTGEKVFLECVQDMDHENMFWYRQDPGLGLRLIYFSYDVKMKEKGDIPEGYSVSREKKERFSLILESASTNQTSMYLCASSLWSAGTDTQYFGPGTRLTVL.

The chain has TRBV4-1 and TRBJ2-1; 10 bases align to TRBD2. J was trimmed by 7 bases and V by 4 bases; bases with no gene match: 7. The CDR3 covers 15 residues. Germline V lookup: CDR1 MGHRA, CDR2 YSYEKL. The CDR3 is CASSPASGGRNEQFF. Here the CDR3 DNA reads TGCGCCAGCAGCCCTGCTAGCGGGGGCAGAAATGAGCAGTTCTTC.

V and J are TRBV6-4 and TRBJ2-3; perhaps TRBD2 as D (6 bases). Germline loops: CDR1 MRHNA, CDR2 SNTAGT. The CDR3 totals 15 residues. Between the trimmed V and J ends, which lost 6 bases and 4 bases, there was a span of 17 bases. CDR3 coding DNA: TGTGCCAGCAGCGAGGAGGAGGGGCCGCCAGATACGCAGTATTTT. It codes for CASSEEEGPPDTQYF.

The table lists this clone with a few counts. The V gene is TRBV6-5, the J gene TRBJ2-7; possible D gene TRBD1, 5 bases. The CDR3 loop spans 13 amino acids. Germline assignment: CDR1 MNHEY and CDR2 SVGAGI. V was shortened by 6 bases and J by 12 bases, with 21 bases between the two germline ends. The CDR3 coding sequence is TGTGCCAGCAGCCCCGACAGCCGACTTTCATCGTACTTC. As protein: CASSPDSRLSSYF.